These 30 T cell receptor beta chains came from one sample sequenced in a study of T cell changes during pregnancy in multiple sclerosis. Assay used: immunoSEQ multiplex PCR; TCRdb lists only in-frame clones, some missing. Of roughly 47,000 clones in the sample, 75% to 90% are singletons; the top ten hold just over 8%. The sample consisted of CD8+ T cells from peripheral blood mononuclear cells, taken in the second trimester of pregnancy. All receptors derive from a female donor with multiple sclerosis, enrolled in a pregnancy study.

V gene TRBV2 combines with J gene TRBJ1-2, with 7 bases fitting TRBD1. Germline V gene data show CDR1 as SNHLY and CDR2 as FYNNEI. Trimming at V came to 11 bases and at J to 6 bases, leaving 6 bases not matched to a gene. The CDR3 totals 11 residues. CDR3 region: CAVLDRNGYTF. The CDR3 coding sequence is TGTGCCGTACTGGACAGGAATGGCTACACCTTC.

The CDR3 DNA is TGTGCCAGCAGCTTGTCAGGCGGGATGCAGTACTTC. Its translation: CASSLSGGMQYF. The gene calls are TRBV5-6 and TRBJ2-7, with D possibly being TRBD2 (6 bases). Trimming took off 1 base at V and 9 bases at J, with 11 bases between the two ends. CDR1 and CDR2 (germline): SGHDT, YYEEEE. The CDR3 covers 12 residues.

This clone was found once. The gene calls are TRBV29-1 and TRBJ2-1; D remains unclear. Trimming shortened V by 0 bases and J by 10 bases, and 16 bases separated the two germline ends. CDR1 and CDR2 from the germline V gene are SQVTM and ANQGSEA. This CDR3 contains 14 residues. CDR3 region: CSVEDRLPDGEQFF. CDR3 DNA: TGCAGCGTTGAAGACAGGCTGCCCGACGGCGAGCAGTTCTTC.

This chain uses TRBV27 with TRBJ2-4, with 10 bases aligning to TRBD1. The germline V gene has CDR1 MNHEY and CDR2 SMNVEV (reference sequence). The length of the CDR3 is 18 residues. The V segment lost 6 bases and the J segment 0 bases; nucleotides outside the gene matches: 11. CDR3 in DNA: TGTGCCAGCAGGGGGACAGGGGACACCTTGCTAGCCAAAAACATTCAGTACTTC. Amino acids: CASRGTGDTLLAKNIQYF.

This clone was seen a single time. The V and J genes are TRBV5-6 and TRBJ1-1, with TRBD1 matching over 10 bases. This CDR3 comprises 15 residues. Germline lookup yields CDR1 SGHDT and CDR2 YYEEEE. J gave up 7 bases and V 0 bases, and 6 bases lay outside the gene matches. The CDR3 protein is CASSLELTGGIEAFF. As DNA, the CDR3 is TGTGCCAGCAGCTTGGAGTTGACAGGGGGCATTGAAGCTTTCTTT.

This sequence joins TRBV6-6 and TRBJ2-7, with D possibly TRBD1 on 5 matching bases. CDR1 and CDR2 from the germline V gene are MNHNY and SVGAGI (reference sequence). Trimming shortened V by 6 bases and J by 3 bases, and 15 bases separated the two germline ends. The CDR3 consists of 14 residues. Here the CDR3 reads CASRQESPYYEQYF. CDR3 in DNA: TGTGCCAGCAGACAGGAGTCCCCGTACTACGAGCAGTACTTC.

This clone showed up just once. The DNA for the CDR3 is TGTGCCAGTAGTACCCAGGGGGAATCCTACGAGCAGTACTTC. Protein product: CASSTQGESYEQYF. The chain employs TRBV19 and TRBJ2-7, with TRBD1 matching over 7 bases. Germline assignment: CDR1 LNHDA and CDR2 SQIVND (reference sequence). This CDR3 contains 14 residues. After removal of 4 bases from V and 1 base from J, the junction contained 4 bases not matched to a gene.

This chain joins TRBV4-2 and TRBJ1-6, with a possible D match to TRBD1 (6 bases). The CDR3 runs to 16 residues. Germline CDR1 LGHNA, CDR2 YNFKEQ. The ends were cut back, 3 bases at V and 7 bases at J, with 16 bases in the middle. CDR3 nucleotide sequence: TGTGCCAGCAGCCAGGGTTCACAGGGTGAGAATTCACCCCTCCACTTT. Translating it yields CASSQGSQGENSPLHF.

V usage is TRBV7-9 and J usage is TRBJ2-7; D is unresolved. The CDR3 has 15 residues. V lost 1 base and J lost 3, with 13 bases in between. The germline CDR1 and CDR2 sequences are SEHNR and FQNEAQ (reference sequence). CDR3 region: CASSLGLPGHYEQYF. DNA of the CDR3: TGTGCCAGCAGCTTAGGGCTCCCTGGGCACTACGAGCAGTACTTC.

The chain recombines TRBV7-6 with TRBJ2-7, with 7 bases identical to TRBD1. The CDR3 has 13 amino acids. Germline lookup yields CDR1 SGHVS and CDR2 FNYEAQ. J gave up 4 bases and V 5 bases, and 5 bases lay outside the gene matches. CDR3 coding DNA: TGTGCCAGCAGCACCGGGACAGCATACGAGCAGTACTTC. It encodes CASSTGTAYEQYF.

The chain recombines TRBV6-5 with TRBJ1-1, with a weak D call TRBD1 (6 bases). This CDR3 has 14 amino acids. V lost 6 bases to trimming and J lost 0 bases, with 11 bases between them. The germline V gene encodes CDR1 MNHEY and CDR2 SVGAGI. DNA for the CDR3: TGTGCCAGCAGCCCAGGGGTTATGAACACTGAAGCTTTCTTT. It is translated as CASSPGVMNTEAFF.

The rearrangement uses TRBV11-2 and TRBJ2-5; 8 bases match TRBD2. The CDR3 extends over 16 amino acids. V trimming: 4 bases; J trimming: 0 bases; junction bases outside the gene matches: 7. Germline values: CDR1 SGHAT, CDR2 FQNNGV. CDR3 residues: CASSSYSGAHQETQYF. The DNA of the CDR3 is TGTGCCAGCAGCTCGTATAGCGGGGCTCACCAAGAGACCCAGTACTTC. The full variable domain, completed using reference TRBV11-2 and TRBJ2-5, is EAGVAQSPRYKIIEKRQSVAFWCNPISGHATLYWYQQILGQGPKLLIQFQNNGVVDDSQLPKDRFSAERLKGVDSTLKIQPAKLEDSAVYLCASSSYSGAHQETQYFGPGTRLLVL.

This clone was seen just once. This chain joins TRBV9 and TRBJ2-1, with 7 bases identical to TRBD2. In germline, CDR1 is SGDLS, CDR2 YYNGEE. After removal of 2 bases from V and 3 bases from J, the junction contained 2 bases not matched to a gene. The CDR3 runs 14 residues. The CDR3 nucleotides are TGTGCCAGCAGCGTTTGGGGGGGCTACAATGAGCAGTTCTTC. Translated, it gives CASSVWGGYNEQFF.

The chain carries TRBV7-6 and TRBJ2-1; D is unclear. The germline V gene encodes CDR1 SGHVS and CDR2 FNYEAQ. The CDR3 runs 11 residues. V gave up 5 bases and J gave up 5 bases, with 4 bases separating them. CDR3 region: CASSANNEQFF. CDR3 sequence (DNA): TGTGCCAGCAGCGCTAACAATGAGCAGTTCTTC.

The chain carries TRBV4-2 and TRBJ1-3; 7 positions match TRBD1. J lost 4 bases, V lost 2 bases, and 23 bases had no gene match. Germline CDR1 LGHNA, CDR2 YNFKEQ. The CDR3 is 21 amino acids. CDR3 bases: TGTGCCAGCAGCCAATCTCCCGACGCGGGGGGACAGAATGCGTTAGGAAACACCATATATTTT. Translating it yields CASSQSPDAGGQNALGNTIYF.

This clone has only one observation. The rearrangement uses TRBV9 and TRBJ2-2, with 7 bases fitting TRBD2. Germline V CDR1 and CDR2: SGDLS, YYNGEE. The CDR3 extends over 15 amino acids. With V trimmed by 0 bases and J by 5 bases, 4 bases remained unmatched. The CDR3 loop is CASSVVMGGTGELFF. The DNA of the CDR3 is TGTGCCAGCAGCGTAGTCATGGGAGGGACCGGGGAGCTGTTTTTT.

The rearrangement joins TRBV7-6 to TRBJ1-1; tentative D call: TRBD1 (5 bases). From germline, CDR1 is SGHVS and CDR2 FNYEAQ. Trimming stripped 5 bases from V and 6 bases from J, with 16 bases between. The CDR3 spans 14 residues. The DNA for the CDR3 is TGTGCCAGCAGCGACCTCCAGGGCACCGCTGAAGCTTTCTTT. It specifies CASSDLQGTAEAFF.

CDR3 in DNA: TGTGCCAGCAGTGCCCTTTTGGACAGGGGATACTACGAGCAGTACTTC. It specifies CASSALLDRGYYEQYF. V gene TRBV6-1 combines with J gene TRBJ2-7, with 9 nucleotides matching TRBD1. This CDR3 has 16 amino acids. CDR1 is MNHNS, CDR2 SASEGT, per germline. J gave up 3 bases and V 4 bases, and 10 bases lay outside the gene matches.

The chain links TRBV9 to TRBJ2-2; D may be TRBD1 (6 bases). Trimming removed 6 bases from V and 6 bases from J, with 6 bases in between. This CDR3 region has 11 residues. Germline CDR1 reads SGDLS; CDR2 reads YYNGEE. The CDR3 here is CASKGAGELFF. Here the CDR3 DNA reads TGTGCCAGCAAGGGGGCCGGGGAGCTGTTTTTT.

The V gene is TRBV28, the J gene TRBJ2-7; perhaps TRBD1 as D (6 bases). Looked up from germline, CDR1 is MDHEN and CDR2 is SYDVKM. V was cut by 5 bases and J by 6 bases, with 17 bases left in between. The CDR3 covers 14 residues. In DNA form, the CDR3 reads TGTGCCAGCAGTATACAGGGTTTGGGCGTCGAGCAGTACTTC. The encoded protein is CASSIQGLGVEQYF.

The chain employs TRBV7-9 and TRBJ2-7; a weak D match, TRBD1 (6 bases). V gave up 5 bases and J gave up 5 bases, with 22 bases separating them. The CDR3 extends over 16 amino acids. Germline V CDR1 and CDR2: SEHNR, FQNEAQ (reference sequence). The CDR3 is CASSVPLQGKEDEQYF. CDR3 bases: TGTGCCAGCAGCGTCCCCCTACAGGGAAAGGAGGACGAGCAGTACTTC. Supplemented by reference TRBV7-9 and TRBJ2-7, the full variable domain reads DTGVSQNPRHKITKRGQNVTFRCDPISEHNRLYWYRQTLGQGPEFLTYFQNEAQLEKSRLLSDRFSAERPKGSFSTLEIQRTEQGDSAMYLCASSVPLQGKEDEQYFGPGTRLTVT.

This clone was seen once. The V and J genes are TRBV5-1 and TRBJ1-5; D not resolved. Looked up from germline, CDR1 is SGHRS and CDR2 is YFSETQ. The CDR3 length is 16 residues. The V end lost 0 bases, the J end lost 0 bases, and 10 bases lay between the germline ends. The DNA for the CDR3 is TGCGCCAGCAGCTTGGGGGGAGCTTATAGCAATCAGCCCCAGCATTTT. This encodes CASSLGGAYSNQPQHF. Full variable domain (outside the CDR3, taken from reference TRBV5-1 and TRBJ1-5): KAGVTQTPRYLIKTRGQQVTLSCSPISGHRSVSWYQQTPGQGLQFLFEYFSETQRNKGNFPGRFSGRQFSNSRSEMNVSTLELGDSALYLCASSLGGAYSNQPQHFGDGTRLSIL.

This clone ranks as large. The genes are TRBV30 and TRBJ2-3; a possible D gene is TRBD2 (6 bases). In germline, CDR1 is GTSNPN, CDR2 SVGIG (reference sequence). The CDR3 consists of 14 residues. V was cut by 3 bases and J by 1 base, with 11 bases left in between. The CDR3 nucleotides are TGTGCCTGGAGCGCGGGATTTGGCACAGATACGCAGTATTTT. Translation: CAWSAGFGTDTQYF. Using reference TRBV30 and TRBJ2-3 for the parts outside the CDR3, the full variable domain is SQTIHQWPATLVQPVGSPLSLECTVEGTSNPNLYWYRQAAGRGLQLLFYSVGIGQISSEVPQNLSASRPQDRQFILSSKKLLLSDSGFYLCAWSAGFGTDTQYFGPGTRLTVL.

The chain is built from TRBV9 and TRBJ1-1; D perhaps matches TRBD1 (5 bases). Germline V CDR1 and CDR2: SGDLS, YYNGEE. With 4 bases removed from V and 0 bases from J, the gap between germline ends came to 22 bases. The CDR3 consists of 18 residues. CDR3 loop: CASSSSSSGDGMNTEAFF. In DNA form, the CDR3 reads TGTGCCAGCAGCTCATCAAGTAGCGGGGACGGGATGAACACTGAAGCTTTCTTT. Drawing the rest from reference TRBV9 and TRBJ1-1, the complete variable domain is DSGVTQTPKHLITATGQRVTLRCSPRSGDLSVYWYQQSLDQGLQFLIQYYNGEERAKGNILERFSAQQFPDLHSELNLSSLELGDSALYFCASSSSSSGDGMNTEAFFGQGTRLTVV.

The chain couples TRBV19 to TRBJ1-1; D may be TRBD1 (6 bases). CDR3 length: 14 amino acids. V was pared by 5 bases and J by 4 bases, with 14 bases between. Germline lookup yields CDR1 LNHDA and CDR2 SQIVND (reference sequence). The CDR3 loop reads CASSPRTDSTEAFF. The CDR3 DNA sequence: TGTGCCAGTAGTCCTCGGACAGACAGCACTGAAGCTTTCTTT.

This chain connects TRBV19 to TRBJ1-2; possibly TRBD1 for D (6 bases). This CDR3 has 14 amino acids. Trimming took off 7 bases at V and 4 bases at J, with 16 bases between the two ends. From germline, CDR1 is LNHDA and CDR2 SQIVND (reference sequence). CDR3 bases: TGTGCCAGTACCCACAGGGACCGCGTCTATGGCTACACCTTC. Translation: CASTHRDRVYGYTF.

The chain combines TRBV2 with TRBJ1-2; 10 nucleotides line up with TRBD1. V lost 5 bases to trimming and J lost 8 bases; unmatched junction nucleotides: 5. This CDR3 contains 13 residues. Germline lookup yields CDR1 SNHLY and CDR2 FYNNEI. CDR3 sequence: CASSYGQGDGYTF. CDR3 DNA: TGTGCCAGCAGTTACGGACAGGGGGACGGCTACACCTTC.

V gene TRBV11-3 combines with J gene TRBJ2-2, with D tentatively TRBD2 (6 bases). Germline V gene lookup returns CDR1 SGHNT and CDR2 YENEEA. V was clipped by 4 bases and J by 5 bases, with 11 bases between them. This CDR3 has 14 amino acids. CDR3 nucleotides: TGTGCCAGCAGCTCTCCGGGAGTGACCGGGGAGCTGTTTTTT. Translating gives CASSSPGVTGELFF.

CDR3 coding DNA: TGTGCCAGCAGAGAGACAGGGATGAACACTGAAGCTTTCTTT. Amino acids: CASRETGMNTEAFF. The V call is TRBV28, the J call TRBJ1-1, with TRBD1 matching 7 bases. CDR1 is MDHEN, CDR2 SYDVKM, per germline. This CDR3 region has 14 residues. Trimming at V came to 6 bases and at J to 0 bases, leaving 4 bases not matched to a gene.

V gene TRBV5-8 combines with J gene TRBJ1-1, with 9 nucleotides matching TRBD1. The CDR3 has 14 amino acids. J gave up 4 bases and V 4 bases, and 5 bases lay outside the gene matches. In germline, CDR1 is SGHTS, CDR2 YDEGEE. The CDR3 spells CASSPDRGGTEAFF. As DNA, the CDR3 is TGTGCCAGCAGCCCGGACAGGGGAGGCACTGAAGCTTTCTTT.